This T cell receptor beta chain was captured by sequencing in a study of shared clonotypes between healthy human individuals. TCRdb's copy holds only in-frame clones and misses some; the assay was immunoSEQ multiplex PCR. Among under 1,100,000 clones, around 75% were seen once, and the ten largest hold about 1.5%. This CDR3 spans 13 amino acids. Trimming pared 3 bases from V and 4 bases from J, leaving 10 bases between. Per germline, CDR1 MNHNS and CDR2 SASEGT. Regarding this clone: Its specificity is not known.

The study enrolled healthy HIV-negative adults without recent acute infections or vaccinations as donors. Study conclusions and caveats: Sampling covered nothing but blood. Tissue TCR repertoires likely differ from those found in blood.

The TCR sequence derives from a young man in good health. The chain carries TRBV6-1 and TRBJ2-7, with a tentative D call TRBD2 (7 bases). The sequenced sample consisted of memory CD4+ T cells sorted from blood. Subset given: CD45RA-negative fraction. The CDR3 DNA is TGTGCCAGCAGTGATGAGGGGGGGTACGAGCAGTACTTC. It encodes CASSDEGGYEQYF.